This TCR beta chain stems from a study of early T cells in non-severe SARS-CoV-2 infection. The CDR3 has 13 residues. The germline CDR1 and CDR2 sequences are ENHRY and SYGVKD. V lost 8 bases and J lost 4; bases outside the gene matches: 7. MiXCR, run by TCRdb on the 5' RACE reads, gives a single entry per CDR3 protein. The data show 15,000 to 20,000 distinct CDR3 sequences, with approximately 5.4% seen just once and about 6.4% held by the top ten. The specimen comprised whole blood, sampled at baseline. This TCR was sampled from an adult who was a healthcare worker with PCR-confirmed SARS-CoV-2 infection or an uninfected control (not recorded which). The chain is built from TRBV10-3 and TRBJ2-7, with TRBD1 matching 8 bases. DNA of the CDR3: TGTGCCATCGGACAGGGTGAATGGTACGAGCAGTACTTC. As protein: CAIGQGEWYEQYF.